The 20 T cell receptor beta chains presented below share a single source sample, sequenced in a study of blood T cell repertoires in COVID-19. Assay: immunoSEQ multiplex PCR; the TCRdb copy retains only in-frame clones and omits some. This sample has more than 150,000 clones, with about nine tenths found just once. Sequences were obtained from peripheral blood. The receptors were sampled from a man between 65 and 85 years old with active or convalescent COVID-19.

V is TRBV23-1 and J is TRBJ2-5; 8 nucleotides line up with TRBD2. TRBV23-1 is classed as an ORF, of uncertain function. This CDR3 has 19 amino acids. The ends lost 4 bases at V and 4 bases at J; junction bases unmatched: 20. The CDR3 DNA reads TGCGCCAGCAGTCGGCCTCAGAGTAGGGGACTAGGGTTGGGAGAGACCCAGTACTTC. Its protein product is CASSRPQSRGLGLGETQYF.

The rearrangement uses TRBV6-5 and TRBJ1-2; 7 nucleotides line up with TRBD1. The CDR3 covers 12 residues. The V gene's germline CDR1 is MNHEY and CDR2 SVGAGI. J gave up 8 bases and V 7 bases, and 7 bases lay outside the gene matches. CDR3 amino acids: CASKGGKEGYTF. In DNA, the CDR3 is TGTGCCAGCAAAGGGGGCAAAGAGGGCTACACCTTC.

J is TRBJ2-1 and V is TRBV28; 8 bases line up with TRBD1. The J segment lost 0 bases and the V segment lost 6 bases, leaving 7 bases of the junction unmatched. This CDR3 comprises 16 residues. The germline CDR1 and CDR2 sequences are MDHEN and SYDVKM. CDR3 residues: CASRGGGTGSYNEQFF. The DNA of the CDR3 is TGTGCCAGCAGGGGTGGCGGGACAGGCTCCTACAATGAGCAGTTCTTC.

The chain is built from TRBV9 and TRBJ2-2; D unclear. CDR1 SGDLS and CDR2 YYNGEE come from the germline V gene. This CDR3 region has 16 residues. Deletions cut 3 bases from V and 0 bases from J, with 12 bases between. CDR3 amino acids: CASSATPRANTGELFF. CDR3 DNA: TGTGCCAGCAGCGCCACGCCCCGGGCGAACACCGGGGAGCTGTTTTTT. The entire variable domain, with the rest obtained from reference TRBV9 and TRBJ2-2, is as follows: DSGVTQTPKHLITATGQRVTLRCSPRSGDLSVYWYQQSLDQGLQFLIQYYNGEERAKGNILERFSAQQFPDLHSELNLSSLELGDSALYFCASSATPRANTGELFFGEGSRLTVL.

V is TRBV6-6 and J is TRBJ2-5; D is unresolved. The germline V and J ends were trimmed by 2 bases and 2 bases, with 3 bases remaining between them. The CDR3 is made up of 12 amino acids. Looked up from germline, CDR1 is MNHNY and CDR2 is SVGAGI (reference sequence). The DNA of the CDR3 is TGTGCCAGCAGTTACCCACAAGAGACCCAGTACTTC. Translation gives CASSYPQETQYF.

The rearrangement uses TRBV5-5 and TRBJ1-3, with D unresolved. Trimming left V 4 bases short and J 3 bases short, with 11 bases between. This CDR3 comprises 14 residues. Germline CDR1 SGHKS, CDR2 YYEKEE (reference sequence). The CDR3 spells CASSEVRGGNTIYF. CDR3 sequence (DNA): TGTGCCAGCAGCGAGGTCCGGGGTGGAAACACCATATATTTT.

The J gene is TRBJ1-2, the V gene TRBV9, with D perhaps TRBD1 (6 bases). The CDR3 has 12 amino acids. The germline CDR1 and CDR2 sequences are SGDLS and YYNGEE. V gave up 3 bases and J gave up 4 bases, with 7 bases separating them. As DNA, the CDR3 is TGTGCCAGCAGCGGGGGGCCCTATGGCTACACCTTC. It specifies CASSGGPYGYTF.

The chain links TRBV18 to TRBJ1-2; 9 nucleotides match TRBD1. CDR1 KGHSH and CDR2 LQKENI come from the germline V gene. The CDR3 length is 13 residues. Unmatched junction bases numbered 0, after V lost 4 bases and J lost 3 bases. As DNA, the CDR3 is TGTGCCAGCTCACGGGACAGGGACTATGGCTACACCTTC. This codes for CASSRDRDYGYTF.

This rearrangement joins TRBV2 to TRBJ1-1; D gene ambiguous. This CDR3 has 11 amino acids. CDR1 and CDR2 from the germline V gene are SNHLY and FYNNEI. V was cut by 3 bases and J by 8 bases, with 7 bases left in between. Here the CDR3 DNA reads TGTGCCAGCAGTGAGACTAGGGAAGCTTTCTTT. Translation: CASSETREAFF.

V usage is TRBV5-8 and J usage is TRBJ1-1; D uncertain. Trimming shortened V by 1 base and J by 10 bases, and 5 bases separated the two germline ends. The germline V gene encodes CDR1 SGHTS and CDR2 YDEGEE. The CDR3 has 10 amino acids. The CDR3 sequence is CASSLSRAFF. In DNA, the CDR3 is TGTGCCAGCAGCTTGTCTAGAGCTTTCTTT.

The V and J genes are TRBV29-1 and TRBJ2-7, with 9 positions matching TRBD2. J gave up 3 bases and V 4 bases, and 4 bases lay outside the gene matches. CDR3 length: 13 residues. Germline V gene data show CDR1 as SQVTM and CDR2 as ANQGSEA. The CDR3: CSVGASGIYEQYF. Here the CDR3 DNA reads TGCAGCGTTGGGGCTAGCGGGATCTACGAGCAGTACTTC.

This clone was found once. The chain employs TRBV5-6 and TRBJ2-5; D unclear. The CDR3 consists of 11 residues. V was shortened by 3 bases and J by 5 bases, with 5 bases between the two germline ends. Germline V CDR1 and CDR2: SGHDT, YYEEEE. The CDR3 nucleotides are TGTGCCAGCAGCTCCATTGAGACCCAGTACTTC. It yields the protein CASSSIETQYF.

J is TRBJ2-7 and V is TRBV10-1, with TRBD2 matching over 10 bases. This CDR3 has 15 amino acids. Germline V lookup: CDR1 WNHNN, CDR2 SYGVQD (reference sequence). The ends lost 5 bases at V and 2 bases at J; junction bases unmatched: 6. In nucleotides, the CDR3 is TGCGCCAGCAGTCGGAAGCGGGAGGGAACCTACGAGCAGTACTTC. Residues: CASSRKREGTYEQYF.

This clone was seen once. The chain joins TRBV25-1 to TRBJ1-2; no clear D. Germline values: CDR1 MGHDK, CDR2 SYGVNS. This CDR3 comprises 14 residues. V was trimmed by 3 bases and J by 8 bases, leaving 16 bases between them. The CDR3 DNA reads TGTGCCAGCAGTGATAATACAGTGTATAGAGGCTACACCTTC. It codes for CASSDNTVYRGYTF.

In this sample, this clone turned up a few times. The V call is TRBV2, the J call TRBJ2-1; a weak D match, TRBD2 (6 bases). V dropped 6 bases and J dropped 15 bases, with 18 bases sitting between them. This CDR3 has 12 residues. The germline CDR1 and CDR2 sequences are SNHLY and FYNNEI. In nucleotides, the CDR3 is TGTGCCAGCAGCAACCGGGACTCTCTATTGTTCTTC. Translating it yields CASSNRDSLLFF.

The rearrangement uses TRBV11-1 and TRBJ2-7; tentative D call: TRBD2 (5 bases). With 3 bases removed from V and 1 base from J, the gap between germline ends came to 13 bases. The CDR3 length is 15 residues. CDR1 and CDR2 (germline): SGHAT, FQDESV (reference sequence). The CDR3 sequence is CASSLIQDFSYEQYF. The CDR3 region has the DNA TGTGCCAGCAGCTTGATCCAGGACTTTTCCTACGAGCAGTACTTC.

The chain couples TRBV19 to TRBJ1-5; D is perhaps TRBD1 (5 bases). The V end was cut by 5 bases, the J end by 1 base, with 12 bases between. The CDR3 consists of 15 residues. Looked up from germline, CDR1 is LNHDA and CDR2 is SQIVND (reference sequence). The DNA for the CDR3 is TGTGCCAGTAGTTTGGCGGGGGTCAGCAATCAGCCCCAGCATTTT. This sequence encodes CASSLAGVSNQPQHF.

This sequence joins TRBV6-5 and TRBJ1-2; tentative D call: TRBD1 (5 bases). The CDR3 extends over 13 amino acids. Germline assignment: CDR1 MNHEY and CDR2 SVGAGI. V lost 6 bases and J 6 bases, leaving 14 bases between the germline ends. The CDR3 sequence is CASRPLIGDGYTF. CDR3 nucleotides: TGTGCCAGCAGGCCCCTAATAGGGGATGGCTACACCTTC.

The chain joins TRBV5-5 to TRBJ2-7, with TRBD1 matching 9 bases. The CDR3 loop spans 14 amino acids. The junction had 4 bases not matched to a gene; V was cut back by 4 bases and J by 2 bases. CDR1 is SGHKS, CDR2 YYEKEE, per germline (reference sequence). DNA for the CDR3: TGTGCCAGCAGCACCGGGACAGGGCCCTACGAGCAGTACTTC. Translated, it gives CASSTGTGPYEQYF.

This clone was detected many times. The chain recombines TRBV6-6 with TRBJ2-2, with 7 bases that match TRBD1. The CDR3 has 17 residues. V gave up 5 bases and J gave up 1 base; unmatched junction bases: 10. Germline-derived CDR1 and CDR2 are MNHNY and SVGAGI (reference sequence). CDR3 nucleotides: TGTGCCAGCAGTCCTTCCCCGGGACAGCTGAACACCGGGGAGCTGTTTTTT. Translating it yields CASSPSPGQLNTGELFF.